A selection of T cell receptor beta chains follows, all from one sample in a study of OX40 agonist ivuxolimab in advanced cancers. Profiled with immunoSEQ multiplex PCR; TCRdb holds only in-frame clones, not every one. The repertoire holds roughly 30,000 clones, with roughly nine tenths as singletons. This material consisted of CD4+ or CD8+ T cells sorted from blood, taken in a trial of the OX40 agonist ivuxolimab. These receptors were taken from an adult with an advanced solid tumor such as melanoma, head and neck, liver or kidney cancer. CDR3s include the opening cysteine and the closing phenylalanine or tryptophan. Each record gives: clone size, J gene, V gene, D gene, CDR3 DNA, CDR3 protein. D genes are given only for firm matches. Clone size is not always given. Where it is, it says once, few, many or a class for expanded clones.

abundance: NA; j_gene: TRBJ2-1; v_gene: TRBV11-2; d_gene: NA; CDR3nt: TGTGCCAGCAGCTTAATAACAGGGACCAATGAGCAGTTCTTC; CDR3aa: CASSLITGTNEQFF
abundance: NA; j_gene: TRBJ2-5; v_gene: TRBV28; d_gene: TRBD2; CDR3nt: TGTGCCAGCAGTTTTACTCTGGGACTAGATACTTTCGAGACCCAGTACTTC; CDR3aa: CASSFTLGLDTFETQYF
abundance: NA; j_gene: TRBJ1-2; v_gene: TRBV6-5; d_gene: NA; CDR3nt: TGTGCCATCAAGACCCCGGAGAATGGCTACACCTTC; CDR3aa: CAIKTPENGYTF
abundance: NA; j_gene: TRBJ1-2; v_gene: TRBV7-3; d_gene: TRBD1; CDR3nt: TGTGCCAGCAGCGATATCCGGGACAGGGACCACTATGGCTACACCTTC; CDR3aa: CASSDIRDRDHYGYTF
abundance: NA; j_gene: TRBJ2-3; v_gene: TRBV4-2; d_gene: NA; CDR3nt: TGTGCCAGCAGCCAAGCCATCACAGATACGCAGTATTTT; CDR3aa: CASSQAITDTQYF
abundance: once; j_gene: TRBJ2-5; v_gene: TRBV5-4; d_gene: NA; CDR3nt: TGTGCCAGCAGCCCACCGGTGGGCAGGTCGGAGACCCAGTACTTC; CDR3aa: CASSPPVGRSETQYF
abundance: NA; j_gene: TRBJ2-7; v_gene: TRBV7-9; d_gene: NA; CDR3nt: TGTGCCAGCACCCCCACGGTGGCGGGGCTTGTGGACGAGCAGTACTTC; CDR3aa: CASTPTVAGLVDEQYF
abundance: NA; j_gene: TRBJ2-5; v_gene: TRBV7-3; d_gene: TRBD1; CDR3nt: TGTGCCAGCAGCTTGGGACAGGGGGCCGAAGAGACCCAGTACTTC; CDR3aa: CASSLGQGAEETQYF
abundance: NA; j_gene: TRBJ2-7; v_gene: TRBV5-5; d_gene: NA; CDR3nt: TGTGCCAGCAGCTTGGCGGAGGGGTCGGGATACGAGCAGTACTTC; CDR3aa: CASSLAEGSGYEQYF
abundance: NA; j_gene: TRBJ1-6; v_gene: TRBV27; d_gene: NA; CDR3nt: TGTGCCAGCAGCCTCGTTGGGGGGTGGTCACCCCTCCACTTT; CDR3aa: CASSLVGGWSPLHF
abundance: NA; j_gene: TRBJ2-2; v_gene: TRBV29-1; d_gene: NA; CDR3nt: TGCAGCGTCACGGTCGGGGAGCTGTTTTTT; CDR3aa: CSVTVGELFF
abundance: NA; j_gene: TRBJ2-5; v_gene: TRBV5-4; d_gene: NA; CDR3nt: TGTGCCAGCAGCTTGGGTGCGTCCAAGGAAGAGACCCAGTACTTC; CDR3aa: CASSLGASKEETQYF
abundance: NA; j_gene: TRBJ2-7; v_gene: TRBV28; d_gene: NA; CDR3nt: TGTGCCAGCACGCTAGGGAACGAGCAGTACTTC; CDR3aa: CASTLGNEQYF
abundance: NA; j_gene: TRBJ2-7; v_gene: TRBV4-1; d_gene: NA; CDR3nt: TGCGCCAGCAGCCAAGGTCGGGCGAGCTCCTACGAGCAGTACTTC; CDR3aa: CASSQGRASSYEQYF
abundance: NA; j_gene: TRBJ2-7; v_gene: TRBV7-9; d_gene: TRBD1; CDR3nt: TGTGCCAGCGGGGACAGGGGAAAATCAACCTACGAGCAGTACTTC; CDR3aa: CASGDRGKSTYEQYF
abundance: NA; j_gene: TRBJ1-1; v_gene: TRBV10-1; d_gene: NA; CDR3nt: TGCGCCAGCAGTGAGACGAGGAACACTGAAGCTTTCTTT; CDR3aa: CASSETRNTEAFF
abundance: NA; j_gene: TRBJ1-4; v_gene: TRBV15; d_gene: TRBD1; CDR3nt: TGTGCCACCAGCAGAGGTCCGGGACAGGGGGCTAGATTGGATGAAAAACTGTTTTTT; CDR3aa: CATSRGPGQGARLDEKLFF
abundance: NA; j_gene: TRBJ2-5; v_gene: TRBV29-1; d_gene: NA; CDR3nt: TGCAGCGTTGAAACCTCGAGGGGGGGGCCGATAGATCAAGAGACCCAGTACTTC; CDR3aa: CSVETSRGGPIDQETQYF
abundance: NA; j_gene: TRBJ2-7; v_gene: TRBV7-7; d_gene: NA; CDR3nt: TGTGCCAGCAGCTTAGGGACCCAAGCACACAACGAGCAGTACTTC; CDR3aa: CASSLGTQAHNEQYF
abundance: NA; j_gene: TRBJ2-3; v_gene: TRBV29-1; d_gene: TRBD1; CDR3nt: TGCAGCGTTGAGGAGACAGGGGGAGGGACAGATACGCAGTATTTT; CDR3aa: CSVEETGGGTDTQYF
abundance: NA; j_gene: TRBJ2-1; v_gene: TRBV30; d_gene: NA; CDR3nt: TGTGCCTGGGGCGAGAGGGATGAGCAGTTCTTC; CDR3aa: CAWGERDEQFF
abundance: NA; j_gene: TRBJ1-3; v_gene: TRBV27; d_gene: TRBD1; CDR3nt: TGTGCCAGCAGCCCGAGGGGGCCCTTTGCCTCTGGAAACACCATATATTTT; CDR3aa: CASSPRGPFASGNTIYF
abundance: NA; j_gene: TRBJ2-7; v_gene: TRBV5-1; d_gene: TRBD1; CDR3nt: TGCGCCAGCAGCTTGGGACAGGGGGGCTACGAGCAGTACTTC; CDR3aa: CASSLGQGGYEQYF
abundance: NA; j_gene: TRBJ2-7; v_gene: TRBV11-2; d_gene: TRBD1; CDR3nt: TGTGCCAGCAGCTGGGGGACAGGGGCCGGAGAGCAGTACTTC; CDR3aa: CASSWGTGAGEQYF
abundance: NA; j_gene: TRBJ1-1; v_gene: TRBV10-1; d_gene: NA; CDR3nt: TGCGCCAGCAGTGAGTCGGGAGGAGTCGGGACCCTCACTGAAGCTTTCTTT; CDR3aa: CASSESGGVGTLTEAFF
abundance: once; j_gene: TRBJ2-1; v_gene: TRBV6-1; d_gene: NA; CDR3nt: TGTGCCAGCAGTCAATACAATGAGCAGTTCTTC; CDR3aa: CASSQYNEQFF
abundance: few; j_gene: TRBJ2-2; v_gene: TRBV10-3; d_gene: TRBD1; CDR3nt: TGTGCCATCAGTGAGTGGGACAGGAACACCGGGGAGCTGTTTTTT; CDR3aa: CAISEWDRNTGELFF
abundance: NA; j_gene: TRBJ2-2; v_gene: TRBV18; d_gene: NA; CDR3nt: TGTGCCAGCTCTGGGACAGGGGAGCTGTTTTTT; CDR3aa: CASSGTGELFF
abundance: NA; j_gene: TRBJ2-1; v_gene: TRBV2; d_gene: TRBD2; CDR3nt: TGTGCCAGCAGCGGGACTAGCGGGGACTCCTACAATGAGCAGTTCTTC; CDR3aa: CASSGTSGDSYNEQFF
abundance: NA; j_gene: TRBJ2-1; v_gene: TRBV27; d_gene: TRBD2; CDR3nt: TGTGCCAGCAGTTTAGGACTAGCGGGCTACTACAATGAGCAGTTCTTC; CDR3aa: CASSLGLAGYYNEQFF
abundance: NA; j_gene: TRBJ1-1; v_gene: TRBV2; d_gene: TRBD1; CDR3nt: TGTGCCAGCAGTGTAGCAGGGGGCTACATGAACACTGAAGCTTTCTTT; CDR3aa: CASSVAGGYMNTEAFF
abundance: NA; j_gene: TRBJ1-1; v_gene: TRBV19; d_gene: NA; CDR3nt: TGTGCCAGTAGTTTAGTCGCCACTGAAGCTTTCTTT; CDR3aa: CASSLVATEAFF
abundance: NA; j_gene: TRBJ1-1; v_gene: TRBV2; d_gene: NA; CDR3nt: TGTGCCAGCAGTGTCATGAACACTGAAGCTTTCTTT; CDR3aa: CASSVMNTEAFF
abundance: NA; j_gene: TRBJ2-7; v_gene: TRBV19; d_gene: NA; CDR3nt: TGTGCCAGTAGTATTGGGTGGGGGGTCTCCTACGAGCAGTACTTC; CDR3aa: CASSIGWGVSYEQYF
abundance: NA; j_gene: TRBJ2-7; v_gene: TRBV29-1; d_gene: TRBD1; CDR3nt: TGCAGCGGTGGACAGGGCCGCTACGAGCAGTACTTC; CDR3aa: CSGGQGRYEQYF
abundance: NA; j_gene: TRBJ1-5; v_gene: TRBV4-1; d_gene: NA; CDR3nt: TGCGCCAGCAGCCAAGATTTTGACAGATTGAGCAATCAGCCCCAGCATTTT; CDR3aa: CASSQDFDRLSNQPQHF
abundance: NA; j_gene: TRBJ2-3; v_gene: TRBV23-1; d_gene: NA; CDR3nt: TGCGCCAGCAGTCCTCGGGGAGAATGCACAGATACGCAGTATTTT; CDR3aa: CASSPRGECTDTQYF
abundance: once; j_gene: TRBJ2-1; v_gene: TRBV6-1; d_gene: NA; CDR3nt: TGTGCCAGCAGCCCTGGGGGGGGCAGCGATGAGCAGTTCTTC; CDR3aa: CASSPGGGSDEQFF
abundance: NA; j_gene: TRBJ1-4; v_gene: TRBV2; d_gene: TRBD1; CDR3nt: TGTGCCAGCAGTGAAAGGGCAGGGGGCAATGAAAAACTGTTTTTT; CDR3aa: CASSERAGGNEKLFF
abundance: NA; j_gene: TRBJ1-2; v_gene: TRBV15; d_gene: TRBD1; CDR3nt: TGTGCCACCAGCATTCCTTTACAGGGGATGCAGGGCTACACCTTC; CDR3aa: CATSIPLQGMQGYTF
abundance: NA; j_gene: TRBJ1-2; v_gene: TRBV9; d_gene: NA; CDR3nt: TGTGCCAGCCGCGGGGGGATCCGCTATGGCTACACCTTC; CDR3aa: CASRGGIRYGYTF
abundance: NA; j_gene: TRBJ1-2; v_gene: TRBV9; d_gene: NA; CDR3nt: TGTGCCAGCACCGGTCCGGGAGGAAACTATGGCTACACCTTC; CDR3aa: CASTGPGGNYGYTF
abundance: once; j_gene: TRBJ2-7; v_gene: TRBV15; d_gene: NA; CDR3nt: TGTGCCACCAGCAGCGGAGACAACTACGAGCAGTACTTC; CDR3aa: CATSSGDNYEQYF
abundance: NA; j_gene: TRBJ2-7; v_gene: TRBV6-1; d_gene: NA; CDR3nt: TGTGCCACTAATGGGGGGTTTCCCTACGAGCAGTACTTC; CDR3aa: CATNGGFPYEQYF
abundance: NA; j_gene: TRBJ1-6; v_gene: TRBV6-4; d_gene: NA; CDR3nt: TGTGCCAGCAGTGAAGGCAACGATAATTCACCCCTCCACTTT; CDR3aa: CASSEGNDNSPLHF
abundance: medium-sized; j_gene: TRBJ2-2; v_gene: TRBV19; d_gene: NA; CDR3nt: TGTGCCAGTAGTACCCACTGGGGCGGGGAGCTGTTTTTT; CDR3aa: CASSTHWGGELFF
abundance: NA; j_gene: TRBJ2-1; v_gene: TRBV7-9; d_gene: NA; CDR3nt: TGTGCCAGCAGCCCCGTCGCTGATGAGCAGTTCTTC; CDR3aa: CASSPVADEQFF
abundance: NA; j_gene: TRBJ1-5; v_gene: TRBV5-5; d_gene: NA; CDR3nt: TGTGCCAGCAGCTTGGACGGGAATAGCAATCAGCCCCAGCATTTT; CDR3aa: CASSLDGNSNQPQHF
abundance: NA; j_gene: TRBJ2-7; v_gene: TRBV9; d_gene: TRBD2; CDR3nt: TGTGCCAGCAGCGTTGGGACTAGCGGGAGGTACGAGCAGTACTTC; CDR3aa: CASSVGTSGRYEQYF
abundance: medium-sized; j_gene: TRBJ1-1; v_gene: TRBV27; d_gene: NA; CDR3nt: TGTGCCAGCACCGACCGACTCGGGACTCCAGATCAGAACACTGAAGCTTTCTTT; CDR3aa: CASTDRLGTPDQNTEAFF
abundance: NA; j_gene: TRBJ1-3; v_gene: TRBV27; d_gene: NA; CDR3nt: TGTGCCAGCAGCAAAACCCCGACTGGAAACACCATATATTTT; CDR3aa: CASSKTPTGNTIYF
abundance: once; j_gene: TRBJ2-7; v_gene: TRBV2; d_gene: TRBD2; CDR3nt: TGTGCCAGATCTATAGCGGGGCGCACCTACGAGCAGTACTTC; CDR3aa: CARSIAGRTYEQYF
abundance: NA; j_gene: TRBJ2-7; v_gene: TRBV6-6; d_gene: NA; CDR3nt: TGTGCCAGCAGCTTGGACCCCGACGGCCCCTACGAGCAGTACTTC; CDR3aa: CASSLDPDGPYEQYF
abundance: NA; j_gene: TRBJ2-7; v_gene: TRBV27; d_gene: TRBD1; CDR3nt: TGTGCCAGCAGACTCTCCGGACAGGGGCCCCCCACGTACTTC; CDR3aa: CASRLSGQGPPTYF